This T cell receptor (beta chain) was sequenced for a study of cytomegalovirus exposure and HLA in healthy donors. The CDR3 spans 15 residues. Germline loops: CDR1 LNHNV, CDR2 YYDKDF (reference sequence). The ends were cut back, 5 bases at V and 4 bases at J, with 12 bases in the middle. Regarding the study as a whole: Common viral pathogens were later found to be apparently linked to several of the most significant clusters.

With 60 Vbeta and 13 Jbeta primers, the PCR was carried out. Measured with immunoSEQ multiplex PCR; TCRdb has only the in-frame clones, and not every one. This table has under 150,000 clones, 60% to 85% appearing once. About this clone: Its antigen is not identified.

The receptor was derived from a human donor in good health. The sequencing input was PBMCs. This chain joins TRBV15 and TRBJ2-6; D not resolved. For the CDR3, the DNA is TGTGCCACCAGCGTGTATCAGGTCGGGGCCAACGTCCTGACTTTC. It yields the protein CATSVYQVGANVLTF. The whole variable domain, filled in from reference TRBV15 and TRBJ2-6, reads DAMVIQNPRYQVTQFGKPVTLSCSQTLNHNVMYWYQQKSSQAPKLLFHYYDKDFNNEADTPDNFQSRRPNTSFCFLDIRSPGLGDTAMYLCATSVYQVGANVLTFGAGSRLTVL.